Presented here are 32 T cell receptor beta chains from one specimen sequenced in a study of control samples from healthy donors and cancer patients. The data were produced by immunoSEQ multiplex PCR, yet TCRdb's version contains in-frame clones alone and is incomplete. The sample shows about 100,000 clones, around four fifths of them seen only once. Sequenced material: blood. These receptors all come from a man aged 30 to 39 in good health.

This chain joins TRBV10-2 and TRBJ1-3; TRBD1 matches at 7 bases. V was pared by 6 bases and J by 2 bases, with 4 bases of the junction left unmatched. Germline V gene lookup returns CDR1 WSHSY and CDR2 SAAADI. This CDR3 is 14 amino acids long. This CDR3 reads CASSVGQAGNTIYF. Here the CDR3 DNA reads TGCGCCAGCAGCGTCGGACAGGCTGGAAACACCATATATTTT.

The rearrangement uses TRBV19 and TRBJ1-2, with 7 bases lining up with TRBD1. This CDR3 spans 14 amino acids. V was pared by 4 bases and J by 7 bases, with 9 bases of the junction left unmatched. The germline V gene encodes CDR1 LNHDA and CDR2 SQIVND (reference sequence). Here the CDR3 reads CASSTTGSSPGYTF. The CDR3 DNA reads TGTGCCAGTAGTACGACAGGGTCCTCGCCTGGCTACACCTTC. The full variable domain, its missing parts supplied by reference TRBV19 and TRBJ1-2, is DGGITQSPKYLFRKEGQNVTLSCEQNLNHDAMYWYRQDPGQGLRLIYYSQIVNDFQKGDIAEGYSVSREKKESFPLTVTSAQKNPTAFYLCASSTTGSSPGYTFGSGTRLTVV.

V is TRBV2 and J is TRBJ2-5; D might be TRBD2 (6 bases). The CDR3 is 13 residues long. CDR1 is SNHLY and CDR2 is FYNNEI in the germline V gene. Trimming cost V 4 bases and J 2 bases, with 8 bases left between them. The CDR3 DNA is TGTGCCAGCAGTGGACGGGAGCAAGAGACCCAGTACTTC. Encoded protein: CASSGREQETQYF.

V usage is TRBV12-3 or TRBV12-4 and J usage is TRBJ1-1; the match to TRBD1 covers 7 bases. This CDR3 is 13 amino acids long. Trimming removed 6 bases from V and 5 bases from J; junction bases left unmatched: 6. The CDR3, as DNA: TGTGCCAGCAGCGCCTCAGGGGGAACTGAAGCTTTCTTT. Its translation is CASSASGGTEAFF.

The chain uses TRBV7-8 and TRBJ2-1; D is uncertain. The germline V and J ends were trimmed by 5 bases and 0 bases, with 11 bases remaining between them. Germline V CDR1 and CDR2: SGHVS, FQNEAQ. CDR3 size: 15 residues. Here the CDR3 DNA reads TGTGCCAGCAGCCCCGACTGGGGCTCCTACAATGAGCAGTTCTTC. As protein: CASSPDWGSYNEQFF. Complete variable domain (other parts from reference TRBV7-8 and TRBJ2-1): GAGVSQSPRYKVAKRGQDVALRCDPISGHVSLFWYQQALGQGPEFLTYFQNEAQLDKSGLPSDRFFAERPEGSVSTLKIQRTQQEDSAVYLCASSPDWGSYNEQFFGPGTRLTVL.

The rearrangement uses TRBV27 and TRBJ2-7; D possibly corresponds to TRBD1 (6 bases). The CDR3 is 11 amino acids. Germline CDR1 MNHEY, CDR2 SMNVEV (reference sequence). V was clipped by 11 bases and J by 3 bases, with 11 bases between them. The CDR3: CASQGSYEQYF. CDR3 DNA sequence: TGTGCCTCCCAGGGGAGCTACGAGCAGTACTTC.

This clone is a singleton in its sample. The chain has TRBV24-1 and TRBJ2-5; tentatively, D is TRBD2 (5 bases). The CDR3 spans 14 residues. The ends were cut back, 0 bases at V and 3 bases at J, with 7 bases in the middle. Germline CDR1 KGHDR, CDR2 SFDVKD. This CDR3 reads CATSDLAGEETQYF. The CDR3 DNA reads as TGTGCCACCAGTGATTTGGCCGGGGAAGAGACCCAGTACTTC.

The sample holds a few counts of this clone. The genes are TRBV25-1 and TRBJ1-2; D is uncertain. The CDR3 totals 13 residues. V lost 5 bases, J lost 4 bases, and 11 bases lay in between. Germline V gene sequence: CDR1 MGHDK, CDR2 SYGVNS. CDR3 coding DNA: TGTGCCAGCAGTCTCATGGGCTCCTATGGCTACACCTTC. It codes for CASSLMGSYGYTF.

The sample holds one count of this clone. Distinct nucleotide sequences in the sample also encode this CDR3. The chain is built from TRBV5-1 and TRBJ1-1; D is unresolved. V dropped 2 bases and J dropped 4 bases, with 3 bases sitting between them. Germline V lookup: CDR1 SGHRS, CDR2 YFSETQ. This CDR3 is 11 amino acids long. The CDR3 protein is CASSFGTEAFF. As DNA, the CDR3 is TGCGCCAGCAGCTTTGGCACTGAAGCTTTCTTT.

To note about this clone: Other DNA sequences from this sample encode an identical CDR3 as well. The CDR3 nucleotides read TGTGCCAGCAGTTTTACTAACTATGGCTACACCTTC. Translation: CASSFTNYGYTF. The gene calls are TRBV12-3 or TRBV12-4 and TRBJ1-2; D not resolved. The V end lost 3 bases, the J end lost 0 bases, and 2 bases lay between the germline ends. The CDR3 is made up of 12 amino acids.

The gene calls are TRBV6-5 and TRBJ1-2; tentatively, D is TRBD1 (5 bases). From germline, CDR1 is MNHEY and CDR2 SVGAGI. V dropped 6 bases and J dropped 0 bases, with 11 bases sitting between them. This CDR3 is built from 14 residues. This CDR3 reads CASSRGGANYGYTF. The CDR3 DNA sequence: TGTGCCAGCAGCCGCGGGGGAGCTAACTATGGCTACACCTTC.

V and J are TRBV20-1 and TRBJ2-1; D remains ambiguous. This CDR3 has 12 residues. Germline V gene lookup returns CDR1 DFQATT and CDR2 SNEGSKA (reference sequence). V was cut by 3 bases and J by 6 bases, with 9 bases left in between. The CDR3 spells CSASTLSNEQFF. CDR3 bases: TGCAGTGCTAGTACCTTATCCAATGAGCAGTTCTTC.

CDR3: CASREQSNSDEQYF. The CDR3 nucleotides read TGTGCCAGCAGGGAGCAATCAAATTCGGACGAGCAGTACTTC. This sequence joins TRBV5-4 and TRBJ2-7, with no clear D. Germline V CDR1 and CDR2: SGHNT, YYREEE (reference sequence). The ends were cut back, 5 bases at V and 5 bases at J, with 17 bases in the middle. The CDR3 sequence is 14 residues long.

The chain combines TRBV27 with TRBJ1-3; D call uncertain. Germline V gene data show CDR1 as MNHEY and CDR2 as SMNVEV (reference sequence). V lost 6 bases to trimming and J lost 4 bases, with 10 bases between them. The CDR3 consists of 13 residues. In DNA form, the CDR3 reads TGTGCCAGCAGAACCACGGGAGGAAACACCATATATTTT. Translated: CASRTTGGNTIYF.

The CDR3 DNA reads TGTGCCAGCAAGCAGAACACTGAAGCTTTCTTT. It encodes CASKQNTEAFF. This chain connects TRBV6-5 to TRBJ1-1, with D unclear. CDR1 MNHEY and CDR2 SVGAGI come from the germline V gene. V gave up 7 bases and J gave up 1 base, with 4 bases separating them. The CDR3 extends over 11 amino acids.

This chain connects TRBV18 to TRBJ2-2; D ambiguous. This CDR3 is 13 amino acids long. The germline CDR1 and CDR2 sequences are KGHSH and LQKENI. Trimming removed 6 bases at V and 3 bases at J, with 8 bases between. The CDR3 DNA is TGTGCCAGCTCCCCTAGGGACACCGGGGAGCTGTTTTTT. It codes for CASSPRDTGELFF.

The genes are TRBV6-5 and TRBJ2-7; 11 bases match TRBD2. The CDR3 covers 14 residues. Germline trimming cut 5 bases from V and 6 bases from J; bases unmatched to any gene: 6. Per germline, CDR1 MNHEY and CDR2 SVGAGI. The CDR3 region is CASSLAGGYGEQYF. The CDR3 DNA follows: TGTGCCAGCAGTCTAGCGGGGGGTTACGGCGAGCAGTACTTC.

The chain combines TRBV6-5 with TRBJ1-2, with D possibly TRBD1 on 6 matching bases. Trimming took 6 bases from V and 8 from J, leaving 22 bases between them. The CDR3 extends over 15 amino acids. CDR1 is MNHEY and CDR2 is SVGAGI in the germline V gene. In DNA form, the CDR3 reads TGTGCCAGCAGCAGAGGACAGCCGGGGTGGGGAGGCTACACCTTC. Translation gives CASSRGQPGWGGYTF.

V gene TRBV19 combines with J gene TRBJ2-5, with TRBD2 matching over 11 bases. CDR3 size: 14 residues. Looked up from germline, CDR1 is LNHDA and CDR2 is SQIVND (reference sequence). V shed 9 bases, J shed 2 bases, and the junction held 5 bases outside the gene matches. In DNA, the CDR3 is TGTGCCAGCGCCGGGACTAGCGGACAAGAGACCCAGTACTTC. Encoded protein: CASAGTSGQETQYF.

The rearrangement joins TRBV10-3 to TRBJ2-1, with 8 bases matching TRBD1. V trimming: 1 base; J trimming: 7 bases; junction bases outside the gene matches: 6. CDR1 ENHRY and CDR2 SYGVKD come from the germline V gene. There are 15 residues in the CDR3. The CDR3 nucleotides are TGTGCCATCAGTGAGTATTCAGGGGGCCGGAATGAGCAGTTCTTC. This gives the protein CAISEYSGGRNEQFF.

The chain recombines TRBV28 with TRBJ2-2, with D perhaps TRBD2 (7 bases). The V end was cut by 8 bases, the J end by 4 bases, with 17 bases between. The CDR3 is made up of 15 amino acids. CDR1 and CDR2 from the germline V gene are MDHEN and SYDVKM. The CDR3 loop is CASLRGGSPTGELFF. As DNA, the CDR3 is TGTGCCAGCTTAAGGGGGGGGAGTCCCACCGGGGAGCTGTTTTTT.

V and J are TRBV10-3 and TRBJ1-2; D is possibly TRBD1 (6 bases). This CDR3 spans 15 amino acids. Between the trimmed V and J ends, which lost 4 bases and 0 bases, there was a span of 12 bases. Germline loops: CDR1 ENHRY, CDR2 SYGVKD. The CDR3: CAISAGAGTNYGYTF. The CDR3 nucleotides read TGTGCCATCAGTGCAGGGGCAGGAACTAACTATGGCTACACCTTC.

This clone has only a few counts. The chain joins TRBV5-6 to TRBJ2-3; 13 positions agree with TRBD2. The CDR3 spans 15 residues. After removal of 6 bases from V and 0 bases from J, the junction contained 1 base not matched to a gene. Germline lookup yields CDR1 SGHDT and CDR2 YYEEEE. The chain's CDR3 is CASKLAGGSTDTQYF. In DNA, the CDR3 is TGTGCCAGCAAACTAGCGGGGGGGAGCACAGATACGCAGTATTTT.

This chain links TRBV5-1 with TRBJ2-1; TRBD2 matches at 10 bases. Germline V gene data show CDR1 as SGHRS and CDR2 as YFSETQ. This CDR3 is built from 14 residues. Trimming removed 4 bases from V and 5 bases from J; junction bases left unmatched: 3. The CDR3 protein is CASSTGLANNEQFF. In DNA, the CDR3 is TGCGCCAGCAGCACGGGACTAGCGAACAATGAGCAGTTCTTC.

The chain combines TRBV28 with TRBJ1-1; D remains ambiguous. From germline, CDR1 is MDHEN and CDR2 SYDVKM. This CDR3 contains 10 residues. Trimming removed 3 bases at V and 8 bases at J, with 4 bases between. The CDR3 here is CASSLGEAFF. The CDR3 bases are TGTGCCAGCAGTTTGGGAGAAGCTTTCTTT.

Only a few counts were recorded for this clone. This rearrangement joins TRBV7-8 to TRBJ1-5, with a weak D call TRBD1 (5 bases). Trimming removed 1 base at V and 7 bases at J, with 14 bases between. This CDR3 comprises 15 residues. CDR1 is SGHVS, CDR2 FQNEAQ, per germline. The CDR3 DNA reads as TGTGCCAGCAGCTTAGTAGACGGGGGAGGACAGCCCCAGCATTTT. Amino acids: CASSLVDGGGQPQHF.

The chain joins TRBV5-1 to TRBJ2-5; 7 bases match TRBD1. This CDR3 is 14 amino acids long. Germline loops: CDR1 SGHRS, CDR2 YFSETQ. V shed 4 bases, J shed 5 bases, and the junction held 8 bases outside the gene matches. CDR3 in DNA: TGCGCCAGCAGCCTTACAGGGGTCGATGAGACCCAGTACTTC. It translates to CASSLTGVDETQYF.

The V call is TRBV5-1, the J call TRBJ2-5; TRBD1 aligns across 7 bases. The CDR3 is 16 residues long. J lost 5 bases, V lost 4 bases, and 14 bases had no gene match. Per germline, CDR1 SGHRS and CDR2 YFSETQ. CDR3 sequence (DNA): TGCGCCAGCAGCCCGCCGACAGGGTTATGGGGGGAGACCCAGTACTTC. Protein: CASSPPTGLWGETQYF.

The V call is TRBV9, the J call TRBJ2-2; no clear D. CDR3 size: 12 residues. Germline assignment: CDR1 SGDLS and CDR2 YYNGEE. The ends were cut back, 2 bases at V and 2 bases at J, with 1 base in the middle. This CDR3 reads CASSVNTGELFF. In nucleotides, the CDR3 is TGTGCCAGCAGCGTTAACACCGGGGAGCTGTTTTTT.

This chain connects TRBV5-6 to TRBJ2-3, with D possibly being TRBD2 (6 bases). Looked up from germline, CDR1 is SGHDT and CDR2 is YYEEEE. The CDR3 totals 16 residues. V was clipped by 0 bases and J by 4 bases, with 15 bases between them. Here the CDR3 DNA reads TGTGCCAGCAGCTTGGAAGGTAGCGGTATATCAGATACGCAGTATTTT. It specifies CASSLEGSGISDTQYF.

The chain is built from TRBV6-6 and TRBJ2-1, with TRBD2 matching over 11 bases. CDR3 length: 16 residues. J gave up 6 bases and V 2 bases, and 6 bases lay outside the gene matches. CDR1 and CDR2 (germline): MNHNY, SVGAGI (reference sequence). CDR3 sequence reads: CASSYLAGGSRNEQFF. In nucleotides, the CDR3 is TGTGCCAGCAGTTACCTAGCGGGGGGATCACGCAATGAGCAGTTCTTC.

The chain is built from TRBV15 and TRBJ2-1; D not resolved. This CDR3 has 14 residues. Trimming stripped 1 base from V and 4 bases from J, with 8 bases between. Germline CDR1 LNHNV, CDR2 YYDKDF (reference sequence). CDR3: CATSRGPGYNEQFF. The DNA of the CDR3 is TGTGCCACCAGCAGAGGGCCAGGTTACAATGAGCAGTTCTTC.